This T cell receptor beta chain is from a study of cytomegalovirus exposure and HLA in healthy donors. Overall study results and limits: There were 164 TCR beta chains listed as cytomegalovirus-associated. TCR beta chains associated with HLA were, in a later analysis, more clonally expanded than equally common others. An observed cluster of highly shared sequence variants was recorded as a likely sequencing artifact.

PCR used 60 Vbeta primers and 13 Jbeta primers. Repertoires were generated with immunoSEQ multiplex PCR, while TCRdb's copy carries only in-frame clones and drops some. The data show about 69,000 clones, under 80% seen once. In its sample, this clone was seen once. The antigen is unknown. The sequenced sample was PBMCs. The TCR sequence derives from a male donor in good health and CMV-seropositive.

The CDR3 sequence is CATSGVSGRAGETQYF. For the CDR3, the DNA is TGTGCCACCAGCGGCGTTAGCGGGAGGGCCGGGGAGACCCAGTACTTC. The chain combines TRBV15 with TRBJ2-5, with 11 bases aligning to TRBD2. The CDR3 spans 16 residues. Germline CDR1 is LNHNV and CDR2 is YYDKDF (reference sequence). V was clipped by 5 bases and J by 5 bases; unmatched bases: 10.